The 2 T cell receptor beta chains presented below share a single source sample, sequenced in a study of shared clonotypes between healthy human individuals. Using immunoSEQ multiplex PCR, the repertoire was profiled, and TCRdb retains in-frame clones only, with some absent. The repertoire consists of around 510,000 clones, with roughly 95% occurring once and the leading ten covering around 0.067%. Sequencing was done on a sample of naive CD4+ T cells sorted from blood. The subset denotes: CD45RA+ positively selected. These TCRs come from a young woman in good health.

The rearrangement links TRBV10-2 to TRBJ2-5; 10 bases align to TRBD2. The V gene end was trimmed by 6 bases and the J gene end by 5 bases; junction bases not matched to a gene: 9. The germline V gene encodes CDR1 WSHSY and CDR2 SAAADI. The CDR3 runs to 15 residues. The CDR3 sequence: CASSRSSGRLETQYF. The CDR3 nucleotides are TGCGCCAGCAGCCGAAGTAGCGGGAGGCTTGAGACCCAGTACTTC.

This chain joins TRBV18 and TRBJ1-6; TRBD1 aligns across 10 bases. The length of the CDR3 is 15 residues. The V and J ends lost 3 bases and 5 bases, in that order; junction bases with no gene match: 1. Germline CDR1 KGHSH, CDR2 LQKENI. In nucleotides, the CDR3 is TGTGCCAGCTCACCTGGGACAGGGGATAATTCACCCCTCCACTTT. Its translation: CASSPGTGDNSPLHF.